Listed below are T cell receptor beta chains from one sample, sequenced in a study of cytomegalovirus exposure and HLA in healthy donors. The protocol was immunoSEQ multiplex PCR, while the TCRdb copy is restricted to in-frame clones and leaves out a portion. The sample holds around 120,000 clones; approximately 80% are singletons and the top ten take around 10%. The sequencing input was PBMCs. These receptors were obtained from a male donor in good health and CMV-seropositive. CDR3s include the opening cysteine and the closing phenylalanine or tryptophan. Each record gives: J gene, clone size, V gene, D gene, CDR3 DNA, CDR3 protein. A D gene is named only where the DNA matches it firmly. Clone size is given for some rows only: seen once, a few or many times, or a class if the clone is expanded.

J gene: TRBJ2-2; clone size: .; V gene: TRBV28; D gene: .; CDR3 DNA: TGTGCCAGCAGTTCAGGGGCTGGGGAGCTGTTTTTT; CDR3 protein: CASSSGAGELFF
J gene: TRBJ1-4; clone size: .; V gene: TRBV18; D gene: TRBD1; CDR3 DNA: TGTGCCAGCTCACCAGGACAGGAGGAAAAACTGTTTTTT; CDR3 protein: CASSPGQEEKLFF
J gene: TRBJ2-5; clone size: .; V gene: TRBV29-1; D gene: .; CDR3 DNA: TGCAGCGTTGGAGCGACGGTGGAGACCCAGTACTTC; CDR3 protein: CSVGATVETQYF
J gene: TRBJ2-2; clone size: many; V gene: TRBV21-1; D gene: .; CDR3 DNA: TGTGCCAGCAGCCGAAGATTAGCAAGGCGAGGCACCGGGGAGCTGTTTTTT; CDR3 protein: CASSRRLARRGTGELFF
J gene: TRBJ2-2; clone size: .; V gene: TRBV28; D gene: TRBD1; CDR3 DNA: TGTGCCAGCCTCAACAGGGGGCAAACCGGGGAGCTGTTTTTT; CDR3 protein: CASLNRGQTGELFF
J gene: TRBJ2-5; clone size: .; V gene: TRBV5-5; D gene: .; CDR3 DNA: TGTGCCAGCAGCCTCTCTGGCGGGCAAGAGACCCAGTACTTC; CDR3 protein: CASSLSGGQETQYF
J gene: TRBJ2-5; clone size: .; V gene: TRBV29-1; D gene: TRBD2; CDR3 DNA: TGCAGCGGATTAGCGGGAGGGAGGGCCCAGTACTTC; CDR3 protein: CSGLAGGRAQYF
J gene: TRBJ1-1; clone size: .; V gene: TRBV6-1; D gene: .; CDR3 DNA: TGTGCCAGCAGGTCCGGGAGGTACACTGAAGCTTTCTTT; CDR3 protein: CASRSGRYTEAFF
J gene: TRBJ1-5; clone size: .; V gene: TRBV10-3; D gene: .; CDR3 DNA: TGTGCCATCAGTGAGGGGACACTTAGCAATCAGCCCCAGCATTTT; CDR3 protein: CAISEGTLSNQPQHF
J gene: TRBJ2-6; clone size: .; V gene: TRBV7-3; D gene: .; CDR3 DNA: TGTGCCAGCAGCTGGTGGGGGCCGGAAAACGCTAAGGCCCTTTCTGGGGCCAACGTCCTGACTTTC; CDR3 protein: CASSWWGPENAKALSGANVLTF
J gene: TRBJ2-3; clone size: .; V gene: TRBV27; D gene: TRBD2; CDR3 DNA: TGTGCCAGCAGTCCCCGGACTAGCGGGAGGATCAGAGATACGCAGTATTTT; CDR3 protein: CASSPRTSGRIRDTQYF
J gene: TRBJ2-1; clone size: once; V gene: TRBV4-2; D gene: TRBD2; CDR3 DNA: TGTGCCAGCAGGTCAGGGGGAGCGGGAGGCCCCTACAATGAGCAGTTCTTC; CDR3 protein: CASRSGGAGGPYNEQFF
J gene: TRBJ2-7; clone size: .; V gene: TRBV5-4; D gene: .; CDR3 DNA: TGTGCCAGCAGCTTTTCCGGTTCGTCCTACGAGCAGTACTTC; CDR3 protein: CASSFSGSSYEQYF
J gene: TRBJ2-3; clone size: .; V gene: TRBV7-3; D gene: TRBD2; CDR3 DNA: TGTGCCAGCAGCTTAGGCCTCGTGCGGGGCGGGAGGATAACAGATACGCAGTATTTT; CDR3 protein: CASSLGLVRGGRITDTQYF
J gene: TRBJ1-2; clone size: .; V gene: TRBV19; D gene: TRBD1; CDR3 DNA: TGTGCCAGTAGTATTCTGGCAGGGGGCTATGGCTACACCTTC; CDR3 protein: CASSILAGGYGYTF
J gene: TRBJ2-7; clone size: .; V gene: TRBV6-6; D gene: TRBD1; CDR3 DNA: TGTGCCAGCAGGGGGACAGCCACCGCCGAGCAGTACTTC; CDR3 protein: CASRGTATAEQYF
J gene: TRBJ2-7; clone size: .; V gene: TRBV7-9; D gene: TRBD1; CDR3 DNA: TGTTCCAGCAGCTTAGGGTTCGGCGGGACAGGGATTACCTACGAGCAGTACTTC; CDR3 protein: CSSSLGFGGTGITYEQYF
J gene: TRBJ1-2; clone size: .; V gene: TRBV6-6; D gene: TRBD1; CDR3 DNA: TGTGCCACATCCCGGGACAGGGGGCCTCGTGGCTACACCTTC; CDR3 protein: CATSRDRGPRGYTF
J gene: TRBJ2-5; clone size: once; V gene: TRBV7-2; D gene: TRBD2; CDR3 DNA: TGTGCCAGCATACCGGGGAGGGCTCAAGAGACCCAGTACTTC; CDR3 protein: CASIPGRAQETQYF
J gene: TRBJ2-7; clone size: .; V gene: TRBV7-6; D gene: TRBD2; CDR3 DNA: TGTGCCAGCAGCTTAGCAAGGACTAGCTACGAGCAGTACTTC; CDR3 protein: CASSLARTSYEQYF
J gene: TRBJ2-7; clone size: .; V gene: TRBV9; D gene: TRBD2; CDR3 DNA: TGTGCCAGCAGCGTCGCTGGGACTAGTAAGAACGAGCAGTACTTC; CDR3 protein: CASSVAGTSKNEQYF
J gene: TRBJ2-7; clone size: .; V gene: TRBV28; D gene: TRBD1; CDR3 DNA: TGTGCCAGCACCGGGTCTACCGGGACAGGGAGGTACGAGCAGTACTTC; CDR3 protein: CASTGSTGTGRYEQYF
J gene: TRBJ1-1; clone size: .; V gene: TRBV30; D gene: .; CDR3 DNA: TGTGCCTGGGCCGCGGGGCGGGGAACTGAAGCTTTCTTT; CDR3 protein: CAWAAGRGTEAFF
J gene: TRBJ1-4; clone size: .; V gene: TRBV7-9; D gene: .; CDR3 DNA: TGTGCCAGCAGCTTATGGGGAAGGGGCCCAACTAATGAAAAACTGTTTTTT; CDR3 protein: CASSLWGRGPTNEKLFF
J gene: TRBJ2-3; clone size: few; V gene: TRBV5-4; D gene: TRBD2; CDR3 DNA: TGTGCCAGCAGCTCGGGACTAGCGGGAACAAGCACAGATACGCAGTATTTT; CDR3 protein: CASSSGLAGTSTDTQYF
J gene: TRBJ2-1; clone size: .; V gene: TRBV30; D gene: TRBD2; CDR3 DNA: TGTGCCTCCTCGGCGGGGGAAGGGGTCAATGAGCAGTTCTTC; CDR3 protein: CASSAGEGVNEQFF
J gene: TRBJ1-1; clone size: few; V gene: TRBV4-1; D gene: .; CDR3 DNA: TGCGCCAGCAGCCACATCTTTGAGCAGAACACTGAAGCTTTCTTT; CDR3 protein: CASSHIFEQNTEAFF
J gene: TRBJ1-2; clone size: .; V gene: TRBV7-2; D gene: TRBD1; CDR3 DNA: TGTGCCAGCAGCACGCGACAGGGGGGTAACGCGGGCTACACCTTC; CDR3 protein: CASSTRQGGNAGYTF
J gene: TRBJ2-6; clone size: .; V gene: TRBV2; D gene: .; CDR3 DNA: TGTGCCAGCAGTGAACGGACAGTAAACTCTGGGGCCAACGTCCTGACTTTC; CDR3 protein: CASSERTVNSGANVLTF
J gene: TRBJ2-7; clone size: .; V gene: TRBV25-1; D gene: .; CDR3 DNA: TGTGCCAGCAGTGACTCTTACGAGCAGTACTTC; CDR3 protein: CASSDSYEQYF
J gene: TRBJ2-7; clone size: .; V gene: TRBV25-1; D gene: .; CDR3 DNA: TGTGCCAGCAGTGAATCAGGGCGGAAATCCTACGAGCAGTACTTC; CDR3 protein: CASSESGRKSYEQYF
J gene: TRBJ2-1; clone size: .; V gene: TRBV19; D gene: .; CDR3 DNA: TGTGCCAGTAGTATAGCGGGCAATGAGCAGTTCTTC; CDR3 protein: CASSIAGNEQFF
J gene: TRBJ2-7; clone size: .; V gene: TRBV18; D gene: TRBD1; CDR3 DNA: TGTGCCAGCTCACCAACGACAGGGGGGTACGAGCAGTACTTC; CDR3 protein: CASSPTTGGYEQYF
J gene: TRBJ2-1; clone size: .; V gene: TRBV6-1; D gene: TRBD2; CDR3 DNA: TGTGCCGGTGGTGGTGGGAGGGTATACAATGAGCAGTTCTTC; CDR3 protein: CAGGGGRVYNEQFF
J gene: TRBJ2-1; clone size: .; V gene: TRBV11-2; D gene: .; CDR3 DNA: TGTGCCAGCAGCTTATCTAGCGAGGACTCCTACAATGAGCAGTTCTTC; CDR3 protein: CASSLSSEDSYNEQFF
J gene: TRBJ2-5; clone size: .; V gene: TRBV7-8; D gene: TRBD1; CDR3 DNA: TGTGCCAGCAGCTTCCAGGCAGGGGGATTCGAGACCCAGTACTTC; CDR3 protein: CASSFQAGGFETQYF
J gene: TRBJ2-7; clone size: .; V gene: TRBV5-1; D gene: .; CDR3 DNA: TGCGCCAGCAGCTTGGTCGCAGGAAACGACTACGAGCAGTACTTC; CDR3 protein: CASSLVAGNDYEQYF
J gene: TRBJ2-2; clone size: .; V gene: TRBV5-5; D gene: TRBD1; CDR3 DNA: TGTGCCAGCAACTCGATTACCGGACAGGGAAGCACCGGGGAGCTGTTTTTT; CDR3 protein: CASNSITGQGSTGELFF
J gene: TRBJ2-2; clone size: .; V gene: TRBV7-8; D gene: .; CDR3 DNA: TGTGCCAGCAGCTTGGTGGCCGGGAGTCACACCGGGGAGCTGTTTTTT; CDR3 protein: CASSLVAGSHTGELFF
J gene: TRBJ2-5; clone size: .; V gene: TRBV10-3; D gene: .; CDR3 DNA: TGTGCCATCAGTCCGCAGGGAGGCAGGGAGACCCAGTACTTC; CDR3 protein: CAISPQGGRETQYF
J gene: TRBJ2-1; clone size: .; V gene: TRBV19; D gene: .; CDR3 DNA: TGTGCCAGTAGTGAGTCAGGGACTCCCTTGGATGAGCAGTTCTTC; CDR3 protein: CASSESGTPLDEQFF
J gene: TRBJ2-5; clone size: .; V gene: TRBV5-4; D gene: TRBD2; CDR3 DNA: TGTGCCAGCAGCCTCGGGACTAGCGGGAGATTAAGAGAGACCCAGTACTTC; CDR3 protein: CASSLGTSGRLRETQYF
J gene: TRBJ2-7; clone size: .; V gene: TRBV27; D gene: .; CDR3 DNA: TGTGCCAGCAGTTTATCCCACGGGGGCGAGCAGTACTTC; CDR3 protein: CASSLSHGGEQYF
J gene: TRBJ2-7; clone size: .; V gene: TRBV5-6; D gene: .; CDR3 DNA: TGTGCCAGCAGCTTTTCCGGCAAAAGGAGCTCCTACGAGCAGTACTTC; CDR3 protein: CASSFSGKRSSYEQYF
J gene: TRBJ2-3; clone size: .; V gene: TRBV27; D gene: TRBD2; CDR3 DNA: TGTGCCAGCAGTCGGGGTGGCGCGGGAGGGAACACAGATACGCAGTATTTT; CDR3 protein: CASSRGGAGGNTDTQYF
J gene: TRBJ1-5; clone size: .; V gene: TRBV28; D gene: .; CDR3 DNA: TGTGCCAGCAGTTTCAACATTGGAGGGAGAGGCAATCAGCCCCAGCATTTT; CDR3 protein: CASSFNIGGRGNQPQHF
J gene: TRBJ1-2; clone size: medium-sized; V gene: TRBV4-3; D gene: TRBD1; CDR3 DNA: TGCGCCAGCAGCCAATCCGACAGGGGCGCAACCGGCCGTGGCTACACCTTC; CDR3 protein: CASSQSDRGATGRGYTF
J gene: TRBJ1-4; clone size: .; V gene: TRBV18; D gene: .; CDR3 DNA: TGTGCCAGCTCGACCCAGGACAACCGTAATGAAAAACTGTTTTTT; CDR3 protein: CASSTQDNRNEKLFF
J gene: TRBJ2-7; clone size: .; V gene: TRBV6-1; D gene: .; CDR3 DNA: TGTGCCAGCAGTGAAAAAGCAGGGGGGAGTTCCTACGAGCAGTACTTC; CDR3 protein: CASSEKAGGSSYEQYF